The 30 T cell receptor beta chains presented below share a single source sample, sequenced in a study of metastatic and nonmetastatic thyroid tumors. With MiXCR, TCRdb reprocessed the PCR reads. The repertoire holds about 11,000 clones, with around 41% as singletons. No treatment had been given to any patient before thyroid surgery. The specimen sequenced was tumor tissue. These receptors all stem from a female donor with papillary thyroid cancer or a benign thyroid nodule (not recorded which). Some clones in this sample may be carry-over from other donors' samples.

This clone was counted a few times. This chain connects TRBV6-5 to TRBJ2-1; weak D call: TRBD2 (5 bases). From germline, CDR1 is MNHEY and CDR2 SVGAGI. V was trimmed by 0 bases and J by 7 bases, leaving 13 bases between them. This CDR3 region has 15 residues. CDR3 in amino acids: CASSYSTVGRNEQFF. The DNA for the CDR3 is TGTGCCAGCAGTTACTCGACGGTAGGGAGAAATGAGCAGTTCTTC.

This clone was picked up a small number of times. V and J are TRBV9 and TRBJ1-2; no firm D call. V lost 4 bases and J lost 7, with 29 bases in between. The CDR3 runs 18 residues. Per the germline V gene, CDR1 is SGDLS and CDR2 is YYNGEE. The CDR3 DNA reads TGTGCCAGCAGCCCGCCTCCCGGACGCCAGATTATGCCAGCTGGCTACACCTTC. Its translation is CASSPPPGRQIMPAGYTF.

This clone was observed a handful of times. The chain has TRBV12-3 or TRBV12-4 and TRBJ2-2; 7 nucleotides match TRBD1. Trimming removed 6 bases from V and 6 bases from J; junction bases left unmatched: 4. CDR3 length: 13 residues. DNA for the CDR3: TGTGCCAGCAGGAGACAGGGAGCCGGGGAGCTGTTTTTT. Translating gives CASRRQGAGELFF.

V and J are TRBV30 and TRBJ2-7, with 13 nucleotides matching TRBD2. CDR3 length equals 16 residues. V was pared by 1 base and J by 6 bases, with 9 bases of the junction left unmatched. CDR1 GTSNPN and CDR2 SVGIG come from the germline V gene (reference sequence). CDR3 amino acids: CAWSEPLRTSGGEQYF. The CDR3 DNA follows: TGTGCCTGGAGTGAACCTCTCAGGACTAGCGGGGGCGAGCAGTACTTC.

The rearrangement uses TRBV6-2 or TRBV6-3 and TRBJ2-2; TRBD1 might be the D (6 bases). Trimming took 0 bases from V and 5 from J, leaving 10 bases between them. Germline V CDR1 and CDR2: MNHEY, SVGEGT. CDR3 length: 15 amino acids. The CDR3 coding sequence is TGTGCCAGCAGTTACTCGTTCACAGGGACCGGGGAGCTGTTTTTT. Its protein product is CASSYSFTGTGELFF.

This clone was found a few times. This chain uses TRBV28 with TRBJ1-1, with D maybe TRBD1 (6 bases). This CDR3 region has 15 residues. The V gene's germline CDR1 is MDHEN and CDR2 SYDVKM. V shed 5 bases and J shed 1 base, with 14 bases lying between them. The CDR3 sequence is CASSIPGGKNTEAFF. CDR3 DNA sequence: TGTGCCAGCAGTATCCCCGGGGGCAAGAACACTGAAGCTTTCTTT. Complete variable domain (other parts from reference TRBV28 and TRBJ1-1): DVKVTQSSRYLVKRTGEKVFLECVQDMDHENMFWYRQDPGLGLRLIYFSYDVKMKEKGDIPEGYSVSREKKERFSLILESASTNQTSMYLCASSIPGGKNTEAFFGQGTRLTVV.

This clone was picked up a small number of times. This chain links TRBV28 with TRBJ2-7; 7 nucleotides align to TRBD1. The V and J ends lost 2 bases and 5 bases, in that order; junction bases with no gene match: 6. The CDR3 contains 14 residues. Germline CDR1 reads MDHEN; CDR2 reads SYDVKM. The CDR3 reads CASSLGTVNHEQYF. The CDR3 DNA reads TGTGCCAGCAGTTTAGGGACAGTTAACCACGAGCAGTACTTC.

This chain uses TRBV6-6 with TRBJ2-1, with D maybe TRBD2 (5 bases). Germline loops: CDR1 MNHNY, CDR2 SVGAGI (reference sequence). This CDR3 has 13 amino acids. V was cut by 0 bases and J by 8 bases, with 8 bases left in between. CDR3 protein: CASSYSGSDEQFF. CDR3 in DNA: TGTGCCAGCAGTTACTCAGGGAGTGATGAGCAGTTCTTC.

Of note for this clone: A read error is likely, as this CDR3 ends without the conserved phenylalanine or tryptophan. The chain joins TRBV5-1 to TRBJ2-3, with D perhaps matching TRBD1 (6 bases). This CDR3 has 14 residues. Trimming took 4 bases from V and 6 from J, leaving 15 bases between them. The V gene's germline CDR1 is SGHRS and CDR2 YFSETQ. Here the CDR3 DNA reads TGCGCCAGCAGCCTAGAACGGACAGTTGATACGCAGTATCTT. Translation gives CASSLERTVDTQYL.

The chain recombines TRBV2 with TRBJ1-2, with 8 bases matching TRBD1. Germline V gene sequence: CDR1 SNHLY, CDR2 FYNNEI. V was pared by 2 bases and J by 5 bases, with 7 bases of the junction left unmatched. The CDR3 sequence is 15 residues long. CDR3 in amino acids: CASSEHTGGLYGYTF. CDR3 coding DNA: TGTGCCAGCAGTGAACATACAGGGGGACTTTATGGCTACACCTTC.

Remarks on this clone: Relative to the germline gene, one junction end is altered; a read error may explain this. The rearrangement links TRBV19 to TRBJ2-7; TRBD2 aligns across 7 bases. Germline V gene lookup returns CDR1 LNHDA and CDR2 SQIVND (reference sequence). There are 15 residues in the CDR3. The CDR3 is CARSIASGITYEQYF. The DNA for the CDR3 is TGTGCCAGAAGTATAGCCAGCGGGATCACCTACGAGCAGTACTTC. Based on the CDR3 plus reference TRBV19 and TRBJ2-7, the full variable domain is DGGITQSPKYLFRKEGQNVTLSCEQNLNHDAMYWYRQDPGQGLRLIYYSQIVNDFQKGDIAEGYSVSREKKESFPLTVTSAQKNPTAFYLCARSIASGITYEQYFGPGTRLTVT.

CDR3 in amino acids: CASELTGDLRNQPQHF. CDR3 in DNA: TGTGCCAGCGAACTGACAGGAGACCTTCGCAATCAGCCCCAGCATTTT. V gene TRBV6-4 combines with J gene TRBJ1-5; D possibly corresponds to TRBD1 (6 bases). The V gene's germline CDR1 is MRHNA and CDR2 SNTAGT. The length of the CDR3 is 16 residues. V gave up 8 bases and J gave up 2 bases, with 19 bases separating them.

The sample holds a few counts of this clone. The rearrangement uses TRBV2 and TRBJ2-7; the D gene is possibly TRBD1 (7 bases). Trimming removed 9 bases at V and 0 bases at J, with 9 bases between. This CDR3 has 12 amino acids. Germline loops: CDR1 SNHLY, CDR2 FYNNEI. The DNA of the CDR3 is TGTGCCAGGCGGGACAGCTCCTACGAGCAGTACTTC. Translation: CARRDSSYEQYF.

V and J are TRBV5-1 and TRBJ2-3; no clear D. Trimming removed 0 bases at V and 2 bases at J, with 4 bases between. CDR3 size: 13 residues. Looked up from germline, CDR1 is SGHRS and CDR2 is YFSETQ. CDR3 nucleotides: TGCGCCAGCAGCTTGGAGTTCACAGATACGCAGTATTTT. This gives the protein CASSLEFTDTQYF.

For the CDR3, the DNA is TGTGCCAGCAGCTCAAACAGGGGTGGCGCAGATACGCAGTATTTT. It encodes CASSSNRGGADTQYF. This sequence joins TRBV11-2 and TRBJ2-3; 7 bases map to TRBD1. Germline CDR1 reads SGHAT; CDR2 reads FQNNGV. V lost 4 bases and J lost 4; bases outside the gene matches: 8. There are 15 residues in the CDR3.

V is TRBV5-1 and J is TRBJ1-2, with D perhaps matching TRBD1 (5 bases). The CDR3 is made up of 12 amino acids. From germline, CDR1 is SGHRS and CDR2 YFSETQ. Trimming cost V 0 bases and J 6 bases, with 6 bases left between them. CDR3 nucleotides: TGCGCCAGCAGCTTGGGGGGGAATGGCTACACCTTC. Translation: CASSLGGNGYTF.

This clone was observed a handful of times. The V call is TRBV12-3 or TRBV12-4, the J call TRBJ1-6; no reliable D call. With 7 bases removed from V and 10 bases from J, the gap between germline ends came to 14 bases. This CDR3 spans 13 amino acids. The CDR3 nucleotides read TGTGCCAGCACTTTGGGATTGGGATCACCCCTCCACTTT. As protein: CASTLGLGSPLHF.

This clone has only one observation. The gene calls are TRBV20-1 and TRBJ2-1; D is uncertain. This CDR3 contains 13 residues. The germline V gene encodes CDR1 DFQATT and CDR2 SNEGSKA (reference sequence). Trimming stripped 1 base from V and 10 bases from J, with 14 bases between. The CDR3 sequence: CSARAPRLMEQFF. The CDR3 DNA follows: TGCAGTGCTAGAGCCCCCCGACTGATGGAGCAGTTCTTC.

This clone is large (0.1 to 1%) by share. Other DNA sequences in this sample translate to the same CDR3. The V and J genes are TRBV12-3 or TRBV12-4 and TRBJ1-2; no clear D. The CDR3 totals 12 residues. The V gene lost 2 bases and the J gene lost 7 bases, with 8 bases spanning the gap. CDR3 nucleotide sequence: TGTGCCAGCAGTTTATCGGGAAGTGGCTACACCTTC. It translates to CASSLSGSGYTF.

CDR3 nucleotides: TGCAGTGCTAGAAGGCGGGACAGGGAAGCCTACACCTTC. Its protein is CSARRRDREAYTF. The V and J genes are TRBV20-1 and TRBJ1-2; 9 bases are shared with TRBD1. In germline, CDR1 is DFQATT, CDR2 SNEGSKA (reference sequence). The length of the CDR3 is 13 residues. The ends lost 2 bases at V and 10 bases at J; junction bases unmatched: 8.

Comments on this clone: The junction departs from germline at one end; a sequencing error may be responsible. The chain employs TRBV27 and TRBJ1-2; TRBD1 is a possible D gene (5 bases). Per germline, CDR1 MNHEY and CDR2 SMNVEV (reference sequence). The CDR3 has 16 residues. The DNA for the CDR3 is TGTGCCAGCAGCTTATCGGATCAGGGTCTCGTCTATGGCTACACCTTC. Its protein is CASSLSDQGLVYGYTF.

A few counts support this clone. The chain carries TRBV6-4 and TRBJ2-1; D unclear. The length of the CDR3 is 14 residues. The V and J ends lost 2 bases and 6 bases respectively, with 11 bases between them. The germline V gene encodes CDR1 MRHNA and CDR2 SNTAGT. The CDR3 DNA sequence: TGTGCCAGCAGTGACCCCGGGCAGCCCAATGAGCAGTTCTTC. Its translation: CASSDPGQPNEQFF.

The gene calls are TRBV7-2 and TRBJ1-5; no clear D. The V gene's germline CDR1 is SGHTA and CDR2 FQGNSA. This CDR3 spans 15 amino acids. Trimming shortened V by 2 bases and J by 0 bases, and 8 bases separated the two germline ends. The CDR3 loop is CASSLTLYSNQPQHF. DNA for the CDR3: TGTGCCAGCAGCTTAACTCTTTATAGCAATCAGCCCCAGCATTTT. The full variable domain, with the rest looked up from reference TRBV7-2 and TRBJ1-5, is GAGVSQSPSNKVTEKGKDVELRCDPISGHTALYWYRQSLGQGLEFLIYFQGNSAPDKSGLPSDRFSAERTGGSVSTLTIQRTQQEDSAVYLCASSLTLYSNQPQHFGDGTRLSIL.

The gene calls are TRBV28 and TRBJ2-2; possible D gene TRBD2, 6 bases. CDR1 MDHEN and CDR2 SYDVKM come from the germline V gene. Trimming took off 4 bases at V and 4 bases at J, with 10 bases between the two ends. This CDR3 comprises 14 residues. The CDR3, as DNA: TGTGCCAGCAGTTCCGGGACTCGCACCGGGGAGCTGTTTTTT. Translation: CASSSGTRTGELFF.

The V gene is TRBV2, the J gene TRBJ2-6, with D possibly matching TRBD1 (5 bases). The germline V gene encodes CDR1 SNHLY and CDR2 FYNNEI. The CDR3 extends over 16 amino acids. V lost 4 bases to trimming and J lost 0 bases, with 10 bases between them. The CDR3 spells CASSAGHPSGANVLTF. CDR3 sequence (DNA): TGTGCCAGCAGTGCCGGACACCCCTCTGGGGCCAACGTCCTGACTTTC.

This clone was found a few times. The V call is TRBV2, the J call TRBJ2-1; TRBD2 matches at 10 bases. CDR3 length: 14 residues. Germline V lookup: CDR1 SNHLY, CDR2 FYNNEI. V shed 4 bases, J shed 10 bases, and the junction held 7 bases outside the gene matches. The CDR3 sequence: CASSGASGRSEQFF. DNA for the CDR3: TGTGCCAGCAGTGGGGCTAGCGGGAGAAGCGAGCAGTTCTTC. The whole variable domain, filled in from reference TRBV2 and TRBJ2-1, reads EPEVTQTPSHQVTQMGQEVILRCVPISNHLYFYWYRQILGQKVEFLVSFYNNEISEKSEIFDDQFSVERPDGSNFTLKIRSTKLEDSAMYFCASSGASGRSEQFFGPGTRLTVL.

The gene calls are TRBV11-2 and TRBJ2-1; D may be TRBD1 (6 bases). V dropped 1 base and J dropped 9 bases, with 10 bases sitting between them. The CDR3 sequence is 13 residues long. CDR1 and CDR2 (germline): SGHAT, FQNNGV. The CDR3 bases are TGTGCCAGCAGCTTAGTCAGGGGCGTTGAGCAGTTCTTC. Translation gives CASSLVRGVEQFF.

This clone was counted a few times. This rearrangement joins TRBV27 to TRBJ2-1; 8 bases agree with TRBD2. With 0 bases clipped from V and 1 base from J, the junction kept 2 bases outside the gene matches. Germline assignment: CDR1 MNHEY and CDR2 SMNVEV (reference sequence). This CDR3 spans 16 amino acids. CDR3 bases: TGTGCCAGCAGTTTATCGGCTAGCGGGTCCTACAATGAGCAGTTCTTC. Its protein is CASSLSASGSYNEQFF.

The V gene is TRBV6-5, the J gene TRBJ1-1; no clear D gene. Germline V gives CDR1 MNHEY, CDR2 SVGAGI. The CDR3 covers 14 residues. V was cut by 2 bases and J by 7 bases, with 14 bases left in between. The DNA of the CDR3 is TGTGCCAGCAGTTACGGTGGAGCCTTTAGTGAAGCTTTCTTT. Amino acids: CASSYGGAFSEAFF.

This chain connects TRBV6-5 to TRBJ2-7; D could derive from TRBD1 or TRBD2 (5 bases each). The length of the CDR3 is 13 residues. CDR1 MNHEY and CDR2 SVGAGI come from the germline V gene. The germline V and J ends were trimmed by 0 bases and 6 bases, with 9 bases remaining between them. The CDR3 DNA sequence: TGTGCCAGCAGTTACTCGGGACGAGCCGAGCAGTACTTC. Its protein is CASSYSGRAEQYF.